Sequencing of this T cell receptor beta chain was carried out in a study of T cell repertoires in cytomegalovirus infection. The CDR3 is made up of 17 amino acids. The V and J ends lost 0 bases and 4 bases, in that order; junction bases with no gene match: 5. Germline V CDR1 and CDR2: LGHNA, YSLEER. TCRdb reprocessed the reads with MiXCR, giving one entry per CDR3 protein. The sample lists about 500,000 distinct CDR3 sequences, 30% to 35% seen once, with under 20% in the top ten. About this clonotype itself: What it recognizes is unknown.

This chain uses TRBV4-3 with TRBJ2-6, with TRBD2 identical over 8 bases. The TCR originated in a human donor in good health (CMV status not recorded). Some clones in this sample may be carry-over from other donors' samples. The sample here was cultured PBMCs, taken from culture after CMV antigen stimulation. The chain's CDR3 is CASSQDGGRSGANVLTF. CDR3 bases: TGCGCCAGCAGCCAAGATGGCGGGAGGTCCGGGGCCAACGTCCTGACTTTC.